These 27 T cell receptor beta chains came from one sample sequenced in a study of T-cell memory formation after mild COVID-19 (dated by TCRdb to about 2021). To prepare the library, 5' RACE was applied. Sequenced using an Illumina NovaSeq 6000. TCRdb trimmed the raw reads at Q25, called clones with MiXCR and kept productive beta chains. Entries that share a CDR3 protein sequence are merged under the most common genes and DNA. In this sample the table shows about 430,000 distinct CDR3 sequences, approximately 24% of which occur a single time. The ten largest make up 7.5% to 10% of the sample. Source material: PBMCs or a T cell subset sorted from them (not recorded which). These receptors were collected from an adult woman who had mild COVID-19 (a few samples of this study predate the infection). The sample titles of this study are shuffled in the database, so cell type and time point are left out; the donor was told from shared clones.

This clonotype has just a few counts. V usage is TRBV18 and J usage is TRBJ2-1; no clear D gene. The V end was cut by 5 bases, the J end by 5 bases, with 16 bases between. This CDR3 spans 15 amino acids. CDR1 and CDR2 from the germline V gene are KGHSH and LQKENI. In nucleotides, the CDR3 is TGTGCCAGCTCATCTCAAGCCCGGGTTGACAATGAGCAGTTCTTC. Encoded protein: CASSSQARVDNEQFF.

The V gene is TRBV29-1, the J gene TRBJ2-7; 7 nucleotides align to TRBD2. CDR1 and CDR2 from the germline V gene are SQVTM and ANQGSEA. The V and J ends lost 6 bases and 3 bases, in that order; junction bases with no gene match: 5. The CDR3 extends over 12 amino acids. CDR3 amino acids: CSVGSGGYEQYF. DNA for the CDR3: TGCAGCGTGGGTTCGGGGGGCTACGAGCAGTACTTC.

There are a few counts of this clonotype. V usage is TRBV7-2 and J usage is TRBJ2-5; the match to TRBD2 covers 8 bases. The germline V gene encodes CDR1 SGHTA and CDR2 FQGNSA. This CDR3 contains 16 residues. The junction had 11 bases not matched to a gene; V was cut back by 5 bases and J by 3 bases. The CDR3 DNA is TGTGCCAGCAGCATAACCATCCGGGGGGGCAAAGAGACCCAGTACTTC. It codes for CASSITIRGGKETQYF. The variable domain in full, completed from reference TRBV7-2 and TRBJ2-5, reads GAGVSQSPSNKVTEKGKDVELRCDPISGHTALYWYRQSLGQGLEFLIYFQGNSAPDKSGLPSDRFSAERTGGSVSTLTIQRTQQEDSAVYLCASSITIRGGKETQYFGPGTRLLVL.

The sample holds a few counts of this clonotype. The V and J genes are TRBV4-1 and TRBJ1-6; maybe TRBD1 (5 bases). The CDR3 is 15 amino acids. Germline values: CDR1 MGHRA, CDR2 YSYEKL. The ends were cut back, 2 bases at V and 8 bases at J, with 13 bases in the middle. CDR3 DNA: TGCGCCAGCAGCCAAAGACTATCCAGGGATTCACCCCTCCACTTT. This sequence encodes CASSQRLSRDSPLHF.

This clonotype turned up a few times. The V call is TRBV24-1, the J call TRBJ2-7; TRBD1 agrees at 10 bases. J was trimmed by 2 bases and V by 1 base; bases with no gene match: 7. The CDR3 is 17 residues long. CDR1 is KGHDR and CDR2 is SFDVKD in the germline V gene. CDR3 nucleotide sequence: TGTGCCACCAGTGATTTCCCCTGGGACAGGGGAACCTACGAGCAGTACTTC. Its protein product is CATSDFPWDRGTYEQYF.

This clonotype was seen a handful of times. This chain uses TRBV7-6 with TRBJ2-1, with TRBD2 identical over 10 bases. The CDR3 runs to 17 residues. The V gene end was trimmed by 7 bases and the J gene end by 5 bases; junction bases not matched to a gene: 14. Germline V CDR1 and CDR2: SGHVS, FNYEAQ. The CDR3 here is CASTRLAGRGVHNEQFF. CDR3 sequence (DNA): TGTGCCAGCACCCGACTAGCGGGCCGAGGGGTCCACAATGAGCAGTTCTTC.

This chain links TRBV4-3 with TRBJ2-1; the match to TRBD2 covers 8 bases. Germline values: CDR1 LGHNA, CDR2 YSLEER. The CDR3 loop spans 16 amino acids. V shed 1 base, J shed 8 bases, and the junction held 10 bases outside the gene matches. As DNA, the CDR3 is TGCGCCAGCAGCCAAGGGGTTAGCGGGATAGACGATGAGCAGTTCTTC. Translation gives CASSQGVSGIDDEQFF.

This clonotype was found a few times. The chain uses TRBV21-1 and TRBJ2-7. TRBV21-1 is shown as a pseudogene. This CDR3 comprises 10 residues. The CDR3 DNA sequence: TGTGCCAGCAGCAAAAACGAGCAGTACTTC. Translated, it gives CASSKNEQYF.

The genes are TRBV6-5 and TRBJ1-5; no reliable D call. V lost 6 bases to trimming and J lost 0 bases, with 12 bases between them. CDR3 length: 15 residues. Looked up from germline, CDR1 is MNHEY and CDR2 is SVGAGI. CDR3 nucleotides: TGTGCCAGCAGGTCTGGTCATTCTAGCAATCAGCCCCAGCATTTT. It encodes CASRSGHSSNQPQHF.

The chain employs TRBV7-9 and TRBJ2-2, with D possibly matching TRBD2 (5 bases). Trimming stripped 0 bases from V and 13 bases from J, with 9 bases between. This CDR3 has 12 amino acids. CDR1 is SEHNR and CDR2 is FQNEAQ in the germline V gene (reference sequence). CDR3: CASSLASGGLFF. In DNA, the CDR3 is TGTGCCAGCAGCTTAGCCAGCGGAGGGCTGTTTTTT.

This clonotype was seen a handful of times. DNA of the CDR3: TGTGCCAGCAGCCAAGATCTAGGGCAGGTTCAAGAGACCCAGTACTTC. Amino acid sequence: CASSQDLGQVQETQYF. The chain carries TRBV14 and TRBJ2-5; D is unresolved. The CDR3 is made up of 16 amino acids. CDR1 and CDR2 from the germline V gene are SGHDN and FVKESK. With 0 bases removed from V and 2 bases from J, the gap between germline ends came to 13 bases.

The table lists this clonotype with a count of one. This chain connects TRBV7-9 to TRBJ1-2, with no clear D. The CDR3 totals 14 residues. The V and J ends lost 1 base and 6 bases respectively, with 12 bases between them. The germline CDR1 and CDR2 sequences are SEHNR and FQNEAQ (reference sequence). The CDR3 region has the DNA TGTGCCAGCAGCTTAGTGAGTGCGGGAAATGGCTACACCTTC. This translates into CASSLVSAGNGYTF.

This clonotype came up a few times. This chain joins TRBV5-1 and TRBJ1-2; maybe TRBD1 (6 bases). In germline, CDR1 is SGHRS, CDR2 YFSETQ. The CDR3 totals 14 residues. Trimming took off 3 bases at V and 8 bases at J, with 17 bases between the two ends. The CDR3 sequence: CASSSLPGEHGYTF. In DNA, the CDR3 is TGCGCCAGCAGCTCGTTACCAGGGGAGCACGGCTACACCTTC. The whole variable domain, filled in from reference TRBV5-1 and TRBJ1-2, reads KAGVTQTPRYLIKTRGQQVTLSCSPISGHRSVSWYQQTPGQGLQFLFEYFSETQRNKGNFPGRFSGRQFSNSRSEMNVSTLELGDSALYLCASSSLPGEHGYTFGSGTRLTVV.

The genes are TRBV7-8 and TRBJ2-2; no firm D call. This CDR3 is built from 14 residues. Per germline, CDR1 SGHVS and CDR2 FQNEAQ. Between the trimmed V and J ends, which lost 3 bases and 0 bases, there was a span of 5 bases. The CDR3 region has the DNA TGTGCCAGCAGCTTGTTGACGAACACCGGGGAGCTGTTTTTT. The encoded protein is CASSLLTNTGELFF.

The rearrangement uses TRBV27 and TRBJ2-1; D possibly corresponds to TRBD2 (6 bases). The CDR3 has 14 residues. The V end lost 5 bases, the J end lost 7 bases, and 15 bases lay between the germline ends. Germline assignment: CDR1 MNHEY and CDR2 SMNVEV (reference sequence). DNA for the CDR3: TGTGCCAGCAGTATCCCCGGGCGGGGAAATGAGCAGTTCTTC. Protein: CASSIPGRGNEQFF.

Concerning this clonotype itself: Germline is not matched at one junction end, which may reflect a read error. The CDR3 nucleotides read TGTGCTAGCAGTCGGACTACCGAGCCCTACAATGAGCAGTTCTTC. It translates to CASSRTTEPYNEQFF. This chain uses TRBV7-7 with TRBJ2-1; weak D call: TRBD2 (6 bases). This CDR3 comprises 15 residues. Per the germline V gene, CDR1 is SSHAT and CDR2 is FNYEAQ (reference sequence).

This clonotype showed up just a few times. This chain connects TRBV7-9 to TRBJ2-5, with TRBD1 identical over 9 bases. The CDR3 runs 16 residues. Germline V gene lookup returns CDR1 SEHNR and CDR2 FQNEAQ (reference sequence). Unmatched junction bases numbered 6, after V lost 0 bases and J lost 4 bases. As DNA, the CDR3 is TGTGCCAGCAGCTTAGCGGGACAGGGACTCACAGAGACCCAGTACTTC. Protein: CASSLAGQGLTETQYF.

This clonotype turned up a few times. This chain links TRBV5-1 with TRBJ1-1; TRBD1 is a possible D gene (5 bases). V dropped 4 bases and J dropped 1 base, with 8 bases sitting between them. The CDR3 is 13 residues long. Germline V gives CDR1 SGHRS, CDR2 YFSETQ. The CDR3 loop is CASSMGGNTEAFF. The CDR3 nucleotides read TGCGCCAGCAGCATGGGGGGGAACACTGAAGCTTTCTTT.

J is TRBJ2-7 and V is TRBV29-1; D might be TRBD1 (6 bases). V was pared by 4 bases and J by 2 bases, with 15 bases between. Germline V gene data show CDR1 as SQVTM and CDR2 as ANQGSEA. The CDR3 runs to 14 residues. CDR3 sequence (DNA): TGCAGCGTTGTAGGCAGGCAGGGGACCTACGAGCAGTACTTC. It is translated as CSVVGRQGTYEQYF.

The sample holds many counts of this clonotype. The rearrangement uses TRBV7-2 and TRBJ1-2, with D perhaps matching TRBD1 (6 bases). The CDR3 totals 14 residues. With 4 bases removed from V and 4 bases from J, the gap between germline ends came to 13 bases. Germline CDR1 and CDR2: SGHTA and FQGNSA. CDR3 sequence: CASSYGGRGYGYTF. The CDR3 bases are TGTGCCAGCAGCTACGGGGGGCGAGGCTATGGCTACACCTTC. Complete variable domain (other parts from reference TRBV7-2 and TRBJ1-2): GAGVSQSPSNKVTEKGKDVELRCDPISGHTALYWYRQSLGQGLEFLIYFQGNSAPDKSGLPSDRFSAERTGGSVSTLTIQRTQQEDSAVYLCASSYGGRGYGYTFGSGTRLTVV.

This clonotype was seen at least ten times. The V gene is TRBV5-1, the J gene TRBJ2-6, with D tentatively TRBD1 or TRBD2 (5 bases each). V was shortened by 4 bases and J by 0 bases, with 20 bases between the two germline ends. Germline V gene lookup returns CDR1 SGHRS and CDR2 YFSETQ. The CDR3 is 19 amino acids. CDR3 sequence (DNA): TGCGCCAGCAGCCCGTCTAGCAGGGTGACCTCCTCTGGGGCCAACGTCCTGACTTTC. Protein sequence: CASSPSSRVTSSGANVLTF.

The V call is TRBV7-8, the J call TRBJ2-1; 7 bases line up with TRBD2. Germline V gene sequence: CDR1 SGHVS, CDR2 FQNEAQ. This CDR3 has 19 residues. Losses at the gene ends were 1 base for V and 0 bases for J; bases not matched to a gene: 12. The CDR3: CASSLGLLGGGSSYNEQFF. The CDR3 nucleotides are TGTGCCAGCAGCTTAGGTCTTTTGGGCGGGGGAAGCTCCTACAATGAGCAGTTCTTC.

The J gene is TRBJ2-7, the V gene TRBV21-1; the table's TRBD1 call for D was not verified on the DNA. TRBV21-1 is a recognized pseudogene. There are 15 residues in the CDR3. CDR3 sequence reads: CASSKARGRDYEQYF. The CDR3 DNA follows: TGTGCCAGCAGCAAAGCGAGGGGGCGTGACTACGAGCAGTACTTC.

The CDR3 region is CSVEEPSGGPKQETQYF. The CDR3 DNA is TGCAGCGTTGAAGAGCCTAGCGGGGGACCCAAGCAAGAGACCCAGTACTTC. The chain carries TRBV29-1 and TRBJ2-5; 10 nucleotides line up with TRBD2. The CDR3 sequence is 17 residues long. The trim removed 0 bases at V and 2 bases at J, leaving 9 bases unmatched. Germline V gives CDR1 SQVTM, CDR2 ANQGSEA.

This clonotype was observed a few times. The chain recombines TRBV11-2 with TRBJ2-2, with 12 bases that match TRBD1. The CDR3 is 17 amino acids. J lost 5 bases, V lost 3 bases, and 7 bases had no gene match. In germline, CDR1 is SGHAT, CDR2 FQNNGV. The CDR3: CASSFPWDRGLTGELFF. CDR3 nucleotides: TGTGCCAGCAGCTTCCCATGGGACAGGGGGCTTACCGGGGAGCTGTTTTTT.

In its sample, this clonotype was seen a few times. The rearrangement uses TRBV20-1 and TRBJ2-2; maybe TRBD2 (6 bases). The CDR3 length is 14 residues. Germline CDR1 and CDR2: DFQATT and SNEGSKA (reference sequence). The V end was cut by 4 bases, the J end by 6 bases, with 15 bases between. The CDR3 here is CSATSSAPPGELFF. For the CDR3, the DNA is TGCAGTGCTACTTCTAGCGCGCCACCCGGGGAGCTGTTTTTT.

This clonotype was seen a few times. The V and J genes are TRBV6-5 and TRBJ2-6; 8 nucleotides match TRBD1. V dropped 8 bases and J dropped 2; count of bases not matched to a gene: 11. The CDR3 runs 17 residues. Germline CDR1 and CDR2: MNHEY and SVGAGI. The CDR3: CASPLPAGGPGANVLTF. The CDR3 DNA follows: TGTGCCAGCCCGCTCCCAGCAGGGGGCCCTGGGGCCAACGTCCTGACTTTC.